The 23 T cell receptor beta chains below were found in one sample sequenced in a study of T cells after yellow fever vaccination. TCRdb passed the 5' RACE reads through MiXCR, listing each CDR3 protein once. The profile shows 300,000 or so distinct CDR3 sequences, approximately 8% of them singletons. The source was PBMCs, collected roughly 45 days after the first yellow fever vaccination. These receptors were taken from a man aged 18 to 30 who received the YFV17D yellow fever vaccine.

The rearrangement links TRBV28 to TRBJ2-1, with a tentative D call TRBD2 (7 bases). The V gene's germline CDR1 is MDHEN and CDR2 SYDVKM. The CDR3 loop spans 13 amino acids. V lost 4 bases and J lost 9, with 13 bases in between. As DNA, the CDR3 is TGTGCCAGCAGTTGGGGGGGCCAGGGTGAGCAGTTCTTC. Translated, it gives CASSWGGQGEQFF.

The chain employs TRBV29-1 and TRBJ1-1, with D possibly matching TRBD1 (5 bases). Trimming stripped 7 bases from V and 2 bases from J, with 14 bases between. This CDR3 is 13 amino acids long. Germline V lookup: CDR1 SQVTM, CDR2 ANQGSEA. CDR3 loop: CSAFRQLNTEAFF. As DNA, the CDR3 is TGCAGCGCCTTTAGACAGCTTAACACTGAAGCTTTCTTT.

This clonotype was found a few times. V gene TRBV19 combines with J gene TRBJ2-1; D unclear. The CDR3 covers 15 residues. CDR1 is LNHDA, CDR2 SQIVND, per germline (reference sequence). The ends were cut back, 6 bases at V and 12 bases at J, with 24 bases in the middle. For the CDR3, the DNA is TGTGCCAGTAGCTACCATTCCCGTGAACCAATGGGGCAGTTCTTC. This sequence encodes CASSYHSREPMGQFF.

This clonotype appeared a few times. The chain joins TRBV4-1 to TRBJ1-5; possible D gene TRBD1, 5 bases. Germline V gene data show CDR1 as MGHRA and CDR2 as YSYEKL. The CDR3 is 16 amino acids. Trimming removed 1 base at V and 6 bases at J, with 16 bases between. The CDR3, as DNA: TGCGCCAGCAGCCAAGGTGCGGCAGGGCTGGGTCAGCCCCAGCATTTT. It specifies CASSQGAAGLGQPQHF.

This clonotype appeared a few times. The chain is built from TRBV7-2 and TRBJ2-7; possible D gene TRBD2, 5 bases. Germline V gene sequence: CDR1 SGHTA, CDR2 FQGNSA. V lost 11 bases, J lost 5 bases, and 13 bases lay in between. This CDR3 spans 11 amino acids. The CDR3 spells CAGRCPHEQYV. CDR3 in DNA: TGTGCCGGGAGATGTCCCCACGAGCAGTACGTC.

This clonotype was detected only a few times. The V call is TRBV4-1, the J call TRBJ1-1; D is uncertain. Trimming took 2 bases from V and 5 from J, leaving 18 bases between them. This CDR3 is 16 amino acids long. Germline V gene sequence: CDR1 MGHRA, CDR2 YSYEKL. CDR3 DNA: TGCGCCAGCAGCCAATTCCTAGTGGGGATTTCGACTGAAGCTTTCTTT. Encoded protein: CASSQFLVGISTEAFF.

The CDR3 DNA is TGTGCCAGCAGCTGGGTGGCGCGGAGCGGGGGCCGCACAGATACGCAGTATTTT. It yields the protein CASSWVARSGGRTDTQYF. The rearrangement joins TRBV11-2 to TRBJ2-3, with 8 bases fitting TRBD2. CDR1 and CDR2 (germline): SGHAT, FQNNGV. With 4 bases clipped from V and 1 base from J, the junction kept 13 bases outside the gene matches. CDR3 length: 18 residues.

The rearrangement joins TRBV4-2 to TRBJ2-5; 11 nucleotides line up with TRBD2. Germline-derived CDR1 and CDR2 are LGHNA and YNFKEQ. The CDR3 has 17 amino acids. With V trimmed by 0 bases and J by 5 bases, 8 bases remained unmatched. The CDR3 nucleotides are TGTGCCAGCAGCCAAGATCCGCTAGCGGGGGGCTCCGAGACCCAGTACTTC. Residues: CASSQDPLAGGSETQYF.

The J gene is TRBJ1-6, the V gene TRBV25-1, with D unresolved. Trimming pared 6 bases from V and 2 bases from J, leaving 5 bases between. Looked up from germline, CDR1 is MGHDK and CDR2 is SYGVNS. CDR3 length equals 13 residues. The CDR3 protein is CASRQTYNSPLHF. The CDR3 DNA reads TGTGCCAGCAGACAGACCTATAATTCACCCCTCCACTTT.

The sample holds a few counts of this clonotype. The rearrangement uses TRBV7-8 and TRBJ2-5; 7 nucleotides match TRBD2. The CDR3 runs 15 residues. With 0 bases clipped from V and 4 bases from J, the junction kept 5 bases outside the gene matches. The germline CDR1 and CDR2 sequences are SGHVS and FQNEAQ. The CDR3 protein is CASSLADGEGETQYF. As DNA, the CDR3 is TGTGCCAGCAGCTTAGCTGACGGGGAGGGAGAGACCCAGTACTTC.

This clonotype was observed a few times. This chain connects TRBV5-4 to TRBJ2-7; tentatively, D is TRBD1 (6 bases). Trimming took off 4 bases at V and 3 bases at J, with 17 bases between the two ends. CDR1 SGHNT and CDR2 YYREEE come from the germline V gene (reference sequence). CDR3 length equals 15 residues. CDR3 loop: CASSLGHALLYEQYF. DNA of the CDR3: TGTGCCAGCAGCCTGGGACACGCGTTGCTCTACGAGCAGTACTTC. The full variable domain, completed using reference TRBV5-4 and TRBJ2-7, is ETGVTQSPTHLIKTRGQQVTLRCSSQSGHNTVSWYQQALGQGPQFIFQYYREEENGRGNFPPRFSGLQFPNYSSELNVNALELDDSALYLCASSLGHALLYEQYFGPGTRLTVT.

This clonotype was picked up a small number of times. V is TRBV5-1 and J is TRBJ2-1; 15 bases align to TRBD2. Trimming removed 4 bases from V and 7 bases from J; junction bases left unmatched: 6. Germline lookup yields CDR1 SGHRS and CDR2 YFSETQ. This CDR3 region has 16 residues. The CDR3 DNA sequence: TGCGCCAGCAGCCTGCGGACTAGCGGGGGGGTAAATGAGCAGTTCTTC. It yields the protein CASSLRTSGGVNEQFF.

This clonotype turned up a few times. The V and J genes are TRBV29-1 and TRBJ2-1; possible D gene TRBD2, 6 bases. The CDR3 covers 14 residues. Deletions cut 4 bases from V and 7 bases from J, with 17 bases between. Germline V gene data show CDR1 as SQVTM and CDR2 as ANQGSEA. The CDR3 reads CSVGGLEGQNEQFF. CDR3 in DNA: TGCAGCGTTGGGGGCCTGGAGGGGCAGAATGAGCAGTTCTTC.

This clonotype was seen more than once but under ten times. This rearrangement joins TRBV10-3 to TRBJ2-7; 9 bases line up with TRBD1. The junction had 4 bases not matched to a gene; V was cut back by 1 base and J by 0 bases. The V gene's germline CDR1 is ENHRY and CDR2 SYGVKD. The CDR3 has 16 residues. The DNA of the CDR3 is TGTGCCATCAGTGAGTGGGGACAGGGCCTCTCCTACGAGCAGTACTTC. It specifies CAISEWGQGLSYEQYF.

This clonotype was counted only a few times. CDR3 nucleotide sequence: TGTGCCAGCAGCTTAGGGGCTAGCAGAAACACCGGGGAGCTGTTTTTT. This sequence encodes CASSLGASRNTGELFF. The J gene is TRBJ2-2, the V gene TRBV11-2; D may be TRBD2 (5 bases). The CDR3 loop spans 16 amino acids. CDR1 is SGHAT, CDR2 FQNNGV, per germline. Trimming left V 1 base short and J 2 bases short, with 11 bases between.

This chain uses TRBV15 with TRBJ2-7, with a tentative D call TRBD1 (5 bases). Per the germline V gene, CDR1 is LNHNV and CDR2 is YYDKDF (reference sequence). This CDR3 has 14 amino acids. Trimming took off 5 bases at V and 2 bases at J, with 13 bases between the two ends. The CDR3, as DNA: TGTGCCACCAGCCAACAGGCGCTAACCTACGAGCAGTACTTC. As protein: CATSQQALTYEQYF.

V and J are TRBV20-1 and TRBJ2-7; tentative D call: TRBD2 (6 bases). The V end lost 5 bases, the J end lost 3 bases, and 17 bases lay between the germline ends. The CDR3 contains 14 residues. Germline CDR1 reads DFQATT; CDR2 reads SNEGSKA (reference sequence). CDR3 DNA sequence: TGCAGTGCTCGATCATCCGGGAGCCTCTACGAGCAGTACGTC. It encodes CSARSSGSLYEQYV.

This clonotype was detected once. This chain uses TRBV5-5 with TRBJ2-1, with D possibly being TRBD2 (5 bases). V lost 9 bases and J 5 bases, leaving 18 bases between the germline ends. Germline CDR1 SGHKS, CDR2 YYEKEE (reference sequence). The CDR3 covers 14 residues. The DNA of the CDR3 is TGTGCCATGAGCCCCGGGGTCCGGCACAATGAGCAGTTCTTC. Encoded protein: CAMSPGVRHNEQFF.

Only a few counts were recorded for this clonotype. The chain joins TRBV7-2 to TRBJ2-2; D remains unclear. There are 16 residues in the CDR3. Trimming removed 1 base from V and 6 bases from J, with 15 bases in between. Per the germline V gene, CDR1 is SGHTA and CDR2 is FQGNSA. This CDR3 reads CASSLVGTRTAGELFF. As DNA, the CDR3 is TGTGCCAGCAGCTTAGTCGGAACCCGGACGGCCGGGGAGCTGTTTTTT.

There are many counts of this clonotype. The chain employs TRBV7-8 and TRBJ2-3; D is perhaps TRBD1 (6 bases). The ends were cut back, 1 base at V and 2 bases at J, with 16 bases in the middle. The CDR3 is made up of 17 amino acids. Germline V gene sequence: CDR1 SGHVS, CDR2 FQNEAQ. In DNA, the CDR3 is TGTGCCAGCAGCTTAGGGATCAGGGGCCCCCACACAGATACGCAGTATTTT. It yields the protein CASSLGIRGPHTDTQYF.

This clonotype has just a few counts. At one of its ends the junction is not consistent with the germline gene, which may arise from a read error. V is TRBV7-7 and J is TRBJ2-5; 8 bases are a match to TRBD2. The V gene's germline CDR1 is SSHAT and CDR2 FNYEAQ (reference sequence). The CDR3 totals 15 residues. CDR3 in amino acids: CASSLRGGLEETQYF. DNA of the CDR3: TGTGCTAGCAGCTTACGGGGGGGCCTTGAAGAGACCCAGTACTTC.

The chain carries TRBV2 and TRBJ2-1; weak D call: TRBD2 (6 bases). The CDR3 has 12 residues. CDR1 and CDR2 (germline): SNHLY, FYNNEI. Between the trimmed V and J ends, which lost 8 bases and 3 bases, there was a span of 8 bases. CDR3 DNA: TGTGCCAGCCTGCGGGACTACAATGAGCAGTTCTTC. Protein: CASLRDYNEQFF.

The V gene is TRBV28, the J gene TRBJ2-3; D gene ambiguous. This CDR3 is 14 amino acids long. Germline values: CDR1 MDHEN, CDR2 SYDVKM. Trimming pared 3 bases from V and 7 bases from J, leaving 14 bases between. The CDR3 loop is CASSFGETPHTQYF. CDR3 nucleotide sequence: TGTGCCAGCAGTTTTGGCGAGACTCCACATACGCAGTATTTT.